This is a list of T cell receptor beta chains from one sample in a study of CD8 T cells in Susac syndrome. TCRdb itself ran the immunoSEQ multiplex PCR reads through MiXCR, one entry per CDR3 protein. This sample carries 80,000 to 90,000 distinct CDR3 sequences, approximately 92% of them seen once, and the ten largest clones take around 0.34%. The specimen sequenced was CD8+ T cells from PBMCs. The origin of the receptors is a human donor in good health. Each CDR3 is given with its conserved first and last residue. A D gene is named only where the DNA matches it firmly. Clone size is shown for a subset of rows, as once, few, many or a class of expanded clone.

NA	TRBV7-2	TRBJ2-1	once	TGTGCCAGCAGCTTAGGAGGGGACTTATCCTACAATGAGCAGTTCTTC	CASSLGGDLSYNEQFF
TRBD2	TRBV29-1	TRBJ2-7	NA	TGCAGCGTTGAGGGTAGCGGGCCCAGCTCCTACGAGCAGTACTTC	CSVEGSGPSSYEQYF
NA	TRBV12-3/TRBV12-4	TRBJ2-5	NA	TGTGCCAGCAGTTTTGGGGGGCTGGAAGAGACCCAGTACTTC	CASSFGGLEETQYF
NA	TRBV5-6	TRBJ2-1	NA	TGTGCCAGCAGCTTAGGCGGAGGGGATGAGCAGTTCTTC	CASSLGGGDEQFF
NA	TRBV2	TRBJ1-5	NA	TGTGCCAGCAGTGAGGGGGGGGAGGGCAATCAGCCCCAGCATTTT	CASSEGGEGNQPQHF
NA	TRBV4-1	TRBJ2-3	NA	TGCGCCAGCAGCCAAGAGGGGGGTTGGTATTCCCTGACAGATACGCAGTATTTT	CASSQEGGWYSLTDTQYF
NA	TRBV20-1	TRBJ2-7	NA	TGCAGTGCGACCGGGACTTGGAATTACGAGCAGTACTTC	CSATGTWNYEQYF
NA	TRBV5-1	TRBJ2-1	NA	TGCGCCAGCAGCCCTGGTCTTGGCGGGAACTACAATGAGCAGTTCTTC	CASSPGLGGNYNEQFF
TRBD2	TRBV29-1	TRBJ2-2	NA	TGCAGCGTTGAGTCCAGCGGGGGTATCGGCGGGGAGCTGTTTTTT	CSVESSGGIGGELFF
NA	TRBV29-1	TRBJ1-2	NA	TGCAGCGTTGAAGTCCAAGTCGGCTACACCTTC	CSVEVQVGYTF
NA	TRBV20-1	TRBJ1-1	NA	TGCAGTGCCCCCGGCGAAATGAGCACTGAAGCTTTCTTT	CSAPGEMSTEAFF
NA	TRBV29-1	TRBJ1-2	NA	TGCAGCGCCCCGACAAGAAACTATGGCTACACCTTC	CSAPTRNYGYTF
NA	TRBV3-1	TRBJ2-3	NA	TGTGCCAGCAGCCAAGATTATACTAACACAGATACGCAGTATTTT	CASSQDYTNTDTQYF
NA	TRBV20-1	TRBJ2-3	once	TGCAGTGCTAGAGAAGCTGCGCAGTATTTT	CSAREAAQYF
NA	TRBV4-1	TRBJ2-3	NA	TGCGCCAGCAGCCAAGATCCGGGACCAGATACGCAGTATTTT	CASSQDPGPDTQYF
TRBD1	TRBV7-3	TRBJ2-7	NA	TGTGCCAGCAAAGAGGGGGCGAGGTCCTACGAGCAGTACTTC	CASKEGARSYEQYF
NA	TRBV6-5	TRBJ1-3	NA	TGTGCCAGCAGTTACAGGTCTTACTCTGGAAACACCATATATTTT	CASSYRSYSGNTIYF
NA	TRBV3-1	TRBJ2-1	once	TGTGCCAGCAGCCAAGTCGGGGGTTCGATTGAGCAGTTCTTC	CASSQVGGSIEQFF
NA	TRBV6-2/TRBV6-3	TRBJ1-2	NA	TGTGCCAGCAGTTACTCGGCTAGCTATGGCTACACCTTC	CASSYSASYGYTF
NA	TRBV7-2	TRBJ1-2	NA	TGTGCCAGCAGCCCATCGTTGGCAGGGCTTAACTATGGCTACACCTTC	CASSPSLAGLNYGYTF
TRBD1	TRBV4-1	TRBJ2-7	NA	TGCGCCAGCAGCTCCCCAGGGACAGGGTCCTACGAGCAGTACTTC	CASSSPGTGSYEQYF
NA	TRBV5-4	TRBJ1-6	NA	TGTGCCAGCAGCCCGGAACAGGGACGGGGGTTCACCCTCCACTTT	CASSPEQGRGFTLHF
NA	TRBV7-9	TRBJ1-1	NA	TGTGCCAGCAGCTGGGGCATGCTGAACACTGAAGCTTTCTTT	CASSWGMLNTEAFF
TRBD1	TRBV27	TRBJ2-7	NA	TGTGCCAGCAGTAGACAGGGAGCTCCCTACGAGCAGTACTTC	CASSRQGAPYEQYF
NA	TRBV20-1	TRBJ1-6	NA	TGCAGTGCTAGAGATAGGGCAGGCCCGAATTCACCCCTCCACTTT	CSARDRAGPNSPLHF
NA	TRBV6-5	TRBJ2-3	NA	TGTGCCAGCAGCAACTTGTTTAGCACAGATACGCAGTATTTT	CASSNLFSTDTQYF
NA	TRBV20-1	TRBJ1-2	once	TGCAGTGCTAGGTCTTCGGACCGCTATGGCTACACCTTC	CSARSSDRYGYTF
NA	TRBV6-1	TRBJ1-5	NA	TGTGCCAGCAGTGAAGGAAAGCCCCAGCATTTT	CASSEGKPQHF
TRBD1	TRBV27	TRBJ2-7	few	TGTGCCAGCAGTCCGGGACAGGGATTCTACGAGCAGTACTTC	CASSPGQGFYEQYF
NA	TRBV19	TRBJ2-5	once	TGTGCCAGTAGTATAGACCTAGAGTGGGAGACCCAGTACTTC	CASSIDLEWETQYF
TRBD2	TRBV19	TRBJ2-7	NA	TGTGCCAGTACGGGGATAGTGAGCGGGGGCTACGAGCAGTACTTC	CASTGIVSGGYEQYF
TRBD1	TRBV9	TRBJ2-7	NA	TGTGCCAGCAGCGGGGACAGGAATGCCTACGAGCAGTACTTC	CASSGDRNAYEQYF